This is a list of T cell receptor beta chains from one sample in a study of T-cell reconstitution after alpha-beta-depleted transplantation in children. TCRdb re-analysed the PCR reads in MiXCR, keeping a single row per CDR3 protein. The repertoire holds 500,000 to 600,000 distinct CDR3 sequences, about 16% seen once, with more than 2.5% in the top ten. Sequenced here: PBMCs from the stem cell graft donor, sampled from the stem cell graft. The receptors were sampled from a human donor who donated a stem cell graft to a child with acute lymphoblastic leukemia. CDR3s include the opening cysteine and the closing phenylalanine or tryptophan. A D gene is named only where the DNA matches it firmly. Not all rows give a size; the values are once, few, many and, for expanded clones, a class.

-,TRBD2,TRBV25-1,TRBJ2-3,CASSELPSGSTDTQYF,TGTGCCAGCAGTGAATTGCCTAGCGGGAGCACAGATACGCAGTATTTT
-,TRBD1,TRBV6-2/TRBV6-3,TRBJ2-2,CASSLRGQGATGELFF,TGTGCCAGCAGTCTCCGAGGACAGGGGGCTACCGGGGAGCTGTTTTTT
-,-,TRBV27,TRBJ1-5,CASSLGQGPSPQHF,TGTGCCAGCAGTTTAGGGCAGGGGCCCAGTCCCCAGCATTTT
few,-,TRBV19,TRBJ1-1,CASRKSLGSRSEAFF,TGTGCCAGTAGAAAATCGCTGGGGAGTCGTTCTGAAGCTTTCTTT
-,-,TRBV7-9,TRBJ2-3,CASSPTGGTADTQYF,TGTGCCAGCAGCCCAACGGGCGGGACGGCAGATACGCAGTATTTT
few,TRBD2,TRBV15,TRBJ2-5,CAAQPGLEETQYF,TGTGCCGCCCAACCGGGACTAGAGGAGACCCAGTACTTC
-,-,TRBV11-2,TRBJ2-6,CASSLDLYSGANVLTF,TGTGCCAGCAGCTTAGATCTGTACTCTGGGGCCAACGTCCTGACTTTC
-,-,TRBV19,TRBJ1-1,CASSVPGKGTEAFF,TGTGCCAGTAGTGTCCCCGGGAAAGGCACTGAAGCTTTCTTT
-,TRBD1,TRBV4-1,TRBJ2-7,CASSQPGQGYEQYF,TGCGCCAGCAGCCAGCCGGGACAGGGCTACGAGCAGTACTTC
-,-,TRBV7-9,TRBJ2-7,CASSGDIPEQYF,TGTGCCAGCAGCGGGGACATTCCCGAGCAGTACTTC
few,-,TRBV4-1,TRBJ1-4,CASSQVDLKKLFF,TGCGCCAGCAGCCAAGTGGACCTTAAAAAACTGTTTTTT
few,-,TRBV6-1,TRBJ2-3,CASSRGKTGRADTQYF,TGTGCCAGCAGCCGGGGGAAGACAGGGCGGGCAGATACGCAGTATTTT
few,-,TRBV4-1,TRBJ2-3,CASSLVGVGTDTQYF,TGCGCCAGCAGCCTCGTCGGCGTCGGCACAGATACGCAGTATTTT
-,TRBD2,TRBV7-6,TRBJ2-7,CASSLGLAGALGEQYF,TGTGCCAGCAGCTTAGGGCTAGCGGGAGCCCTAGGCGAGCAGTACTTC
few,-,TRBV20-1,TRBJ1-2,CSAEGRPGYGYTF,TGCAGTGCTGAGGGACGGCCAGGCTATGGCTACACCTTC
-,-,TRBV18,TRBJ1-2,CASSPTGTGYGYTF,TGTGCCAGCTCACCTACCGGGACCGGCTATGGCTACACCTTC
-,TRBD1,TRBV12-3/TRBV12-4,TRBJ1-1,CASSPTGDGTEAFF,TGTGCCAGCAGTCCCACAGGGGATGGGACTGAAGCTTTCTTT
many,TRBD1,TRBV7-2,TRBJ1-2,CASSFKDRPFHGYTF,TGTGCCAGCAGCTTTAAGGACAGGCCCTTTCATGGCTACACCTTC
-,-,TRBV29-1,TRBJ2-7,CSVVWGRGYEQYF,TGCAGCGTTGTGTGGGGGCGCGGGTACGAGCAGTACTTC
-,TRBD1,TRBV4-1,TRBJ1-2,CASSQVGGQGYGYTF,TGCGCCAGCAGCCAAGTTGGGGGACAGGGCTATGGCTACACCTTC
-,TRBD2,TRBV29-1,TRBJ2-7,CSVEGTSGRVYEQYF,TGCAGCGTTGAAGGGACTAGCGGGAGGGTCTACGAGCAGTACTTC
few,-,TRBV25-1,TRBJ2-3,CASRNPDTQYF,TGTGCCAGCAGAAACCCAGATACGCAGTATTTT
-,-,TRBV12-3/TRBV12-4,TRBJ2-3,CASSFGAQYF,TGTGCCAGCAGTTTCGGTGCGCAGTATTTT
-,TRBD1,TRBV6-2/TRBV6-3,TRBJ2-7,CASSYTYGTGGFGEQYF,TGTGCCAGCAGTTATACCTACGGGACAGGGGGTTTCGGCGAGCAGTACTTC
few,-,TRBV4-1,TRBJ2-1,CASSHINEQFF,TGCGCCAGCAGCCACATCAATGAGCAGTTCTTC
-,-,TRBV12-3/TRBV12-4,TRBJ1-2,CASSPSKGSNYGYTF,TGTGCCAGCAGTCCAAGCAAGGGATCCAACTATGGCTACACCTTC
few,-,TRBV7-9,TRBJ2-3,CASRRITDTQYF,TGTGCCAGCAGGAGGATCACAGATACGCAGTATTTT
-,TRBD2,TRBV11-2,TRBJ2-1,CASPPPISAGGPGEQFF,TGTGCCAGTCCCCCCCCAATCTCAGCGGGAGGGCCAGGGGAGCAGTTCTTC
-,-,TRBV27,TRBJ2-7,CASGVTFEQYF,TGTGCCTCGGGGGTTACGTTCGAGCAGTACTTC
few,TRBD2,TRBV20-1,TRBJ2-1,CSASPSLALEKFF,TGCAGTGCGAGCCCTTCACTAGCGCTTGAGAAGTTCTTC
once,TRBD2,TRBV29-1,TRBJ2-7,CSVAGTGTSSYEQYF,TGCAGCGTTGCCGGCACCGGGACTAGCTCCTACGAGCAGTACTTC
-,-,TRBV29-1,TRBJ2-7,CSVGREPYEQYF,TGCAGCGTTGGGCGGGAACCCTACGAGCAGTACTTC
few,-,TRBV30,TRBJ1-1,CAWYREARGRAFF,TGTGCCTGGTACCGAGAGGCCCGGGGGCGGGCTTTCTTT
few,-,TRBV20-1,TRBJ2-3,CSADRSTDTQYF,TGCAGTGCCGACAGGAGCACAGATACGCAGTATTTT
many,-,TRBV3-1,TRBJ2-1,CASSQAELAYNEQFF,TGTGCCAGCAGCCAAGCTGAACTAGCCTACAATGAGCAGTTCTTC
few,TRBD2,TRBV12-3/TRBV12-4,TRBJ2-1,CASSFTSGGSNGQFF,TGTGCCAGCAGTTTTACTAGCGGGGGATCAAACGGGCAGTTCTTC
many,TRBD1,TRBV11-1,TRBJ2-7,CASSLVGDSSYEQYF,TGTGCCAGCAGCTTAGTGGGGGACAGCTCCTACGAGCAGTACTTC
-,-,TRBV5-1,TRBJ1-2,CASNDFGGNYGYTF,TGCGCCAGCAACGACTTCGGAGGGAACTATGGCTACACCTTC
once,-,TRBV3-1,TRBJ2-5,CASSQERGAQYF,TGTGCCAGCAGCCAAGAGAGAGGGGCCCAGTACTTC
-,TRBD2,TRBV5-1,TRBJ2-1,CASSAGLAVNEQFF,TGCGCCAGCAGCGCGGGACTAGCGGTCAATGAGCAGTTCTTC
-,-,TRBV7-9,TRBJ1-4,CASSLTGGRNEKLFF,TGTGCCAGCAGCCTGACAGGCGGGCGTAATGAAAAACTGTTTTTT
-,-,TRBV11-1,TRBJ2-7,CASSLERDYEQYF,TGTGCCAGCAGCTTAGAACGAGACTACGAGCAGTACTTC
-,TRBD2,TRBV6-1,TRBJ2-1,CASSEALSGLAGHEQFF,TGTGCCAGCAGTGAAGCTCTTTCGGGACTAGCGGGGCATGAGCAGTTCTTC
-,-,TRBV7-9,TRBJ1-1,CARDSPENTEAFF,TGTGCCAGAGACTCGCCAGAGAACACTGAAGCTTTCTTT
few,-,TRBV29-1,TRBJ1-3,CSVGESESSGNTIYF,TGCAGCGTGGGGGAATCCGAGAGCTCTGGAAACACCATATATTTT
-,-,TRBV7-6,TRBJ2-5,CASSLARGSRETQYF,TGTGCCAGCAGCTTAGCCCGTGGGTCCCGAGAGACCCAGTACTTC
few,-,TRBV5-6,TRBJ1-1,CASSLVRDISQMNTEAFF,TGTGCCAGCAGCTTAGTTAGAGACATTTCGCAGATGAACACTGAAGCTTTCTTT
few,TRBD1,TRBV20-1,TRBJ1-6,CSARGQGAINSPLHF,TGCAGTGCTAGGGGACAGGGGGCAATAAATTCACCCCTCCACTTT
-,TRBD1,TRBV12-3/TRBV12-4,TRBJ1-4,CASSLTGVATNEKLFF,TGTGCCAGCAGCTTAACAGGGGTGGCAACTAATGAAAAACTGTTTTTT
few,-,TRBV9,TRBJ2-3,CASSVAWNTDTQYF,TGTGCCAGCAGCGTCGCGTGGAACACAGATACGCAGTATTTT
-,TRBD1,TRBV20-1,TRBJ1-5,CSAKRDRGGNQPQHF,TGCAGTGCTAAGAGGGACAGGGGGGGCAATCAGCCCCAGCATTTT
-,-,TRBV25-1,TRBJ2-1,CASNTQGPYNEQFF,TGTGCCAGCAATACACAGGGCCCCTACAATGAGCAGTTCTTC
-,-,TRBV29-1,TRBJ1-2,CSVEDYRAGKGSPRRGYGYTF,TGCAGCGTTGAAGATTATCGGGCAGGGAAGGGATCCCCAAGACGGGGCTATGGCTACACCTTC
once,-,TRBV5-1,TRBJ2-6,CASRAALSGANVLTF,TGCGCCAGCAGGGCCGCCCTCTCTGGGGCCAACGTCCTGACTTTC
-,TRBD1,TRBV27,TRBJ1-2,CASWDRTNYGYTF,TGTGCCAGTTGGGACAGAACTAACTATGGCTACACCTTC
-,-,TRBV4-1,TRBJ2-7,CASSRIGSNEQYF,TGCGCCAGCAGCCGAATCGGGAGTAACGAGCAGTACTTC
few,-,TRBV5-1,TRBJ2-7,CASSLYSNYEQYF,TGCGCCAGCAGCTTGTATAGCAACTACGAGCAGTACTTC
many,TRBD2,TRBV27,TRBJ2-7,CASSFGSGRASEQYF,TGTGCCAGCAGTTTTGGTAGCGGGAGGGCTTCCGAGCAGTACTTC